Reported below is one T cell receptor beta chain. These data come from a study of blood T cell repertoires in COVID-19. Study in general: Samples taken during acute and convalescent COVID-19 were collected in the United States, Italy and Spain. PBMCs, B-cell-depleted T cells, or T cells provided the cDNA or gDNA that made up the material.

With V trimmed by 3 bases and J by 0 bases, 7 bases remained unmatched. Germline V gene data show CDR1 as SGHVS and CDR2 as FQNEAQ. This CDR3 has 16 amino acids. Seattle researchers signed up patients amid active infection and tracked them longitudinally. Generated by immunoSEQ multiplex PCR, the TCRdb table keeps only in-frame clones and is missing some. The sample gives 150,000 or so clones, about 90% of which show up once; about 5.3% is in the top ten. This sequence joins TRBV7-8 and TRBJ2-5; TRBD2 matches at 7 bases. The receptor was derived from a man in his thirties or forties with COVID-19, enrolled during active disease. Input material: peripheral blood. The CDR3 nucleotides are TGTGCCAGCAGCTTCTGGGCGGGAGCGTACCAAGAGACCCAGTACTTC. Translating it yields CASSFWAGAYQETQYF.